This T cell receptor (beta chain) comes out of a study of cytomegalovirus exposure and HLA in healthy donors (dated by TCRdb to the late 2010s). Concerning the study at large: A later analysis indicated that the 95 to 150 validation repertoires were generated on the platform also employed for the approximately 700 repertoires of the first cohort. The study aimed to test whether cataloging public T cell receptors could reveal signatures of past pathogen exposure. A separate validation cohort of roughly 110 different subjects was used in addition to the approximately 670-subject first cohort. To predict cytomegalovirus infection status, the study combined high-throughput TCR immunosequencing, statistical association of individual TCRs with disease status, and machine learning. Overall study results and their limits: Of the cluster scores, approximately 95% were above 0 in a later analysis, which found that TCRs clustered in the first cohort also tended to co-occur in the 120 validation repertoires. A later analysis had no HLA typing for the validation cohort, so co-occurrence there was scored across all 110 or so repertoires. Most TCR sequences were seen in very few donors, while some public TCRs were found in many individuals. In vitro tests confirmed that a few of the cytomegalovirus-associated TCR beta chains recognize cytomegalovirus antigens. In both the original and validation cohorts, the classifier was reported to diagnose cytomegalovirus status with high specificity and sensitivity. The study listed 164 TCR beta chains as associated with cytomegalovirus. The authors suggested that the approach could potentially be extended to other disease states and immunological phenotypes.

As for this clone: No cognate antigen has been identified for it. Per-base quality was not reported, and no clone a single base away is much larger than it.

Separate from the approximately 700-subject first cohort, the validation cohort of about 110 subjects was the group to which the donors belonged. The library was built by means of the immunoSEQ multiplex PCR assay. As for the authors' bioinformatics: A statistical classification framework was built to diagnose cytomegalovirus status from the catalog of TCR beta chain sequences. TCRdb limited this immuneACCESS table to in-frame rearrangements with V and J called. A share of clones is missing; checked studies link under half to unresolved V genes, and the rest is unexplained. The DNA gave D and trimming, while V, J and clone size come from that table. The sample data list about 120,000 clones, and over 75% of these were observed just once. About 2.2% of the sample rests with the top ten. This receptor was identified in a woman in her thirties in good health and CMV-seronegative. The sequencing input was PBMCs.

Read as DNA, the sequence is TGCGCCAGCAGCCCCCCACAGGCGGGGGAAAACATTCAGTACTTC. It translates as CASSPPQAGENIQYF. The chain employs TRBV5-1 and TRBJ2-4; TRBD2 lines up with 7 middle nucleotides. Trimming leaves V shorter by 4 bases and J shorter by 5 bases, with the junction holding 9 bases beyond the gene matches. The germline V gene gives CDR1 as SGHRS and CDR2 as YFSETQ. Reading from cysteine to phenylalanine, the CDR3 counts 15 amino acids. The CDR3 DNA has 45 bases and is translated from base 1.